This TCR beta chain stems from a study of long-term antiretroviral therapy in people with HIV. Study context: The oldest specimens predate the 2015 immediate-ART recommendation by about a decade.

With regard to this clone: The antigen remains unidentified.

The assay, immunoSEQ v3.0, was run at survey level. Samples were sequenced targeting roughly 40,000-50,000 T-cell genomes each. Assay: immunoSEQ multiplex PCR; the TCRdb copy retains only in-frame clones and omits some. Of about 30,000 clones in the sample, almost 95% were seen once. Trimming shortened V by 0 bases and J by 5 bases, and 11 bases separated the two germline ends. Germline V CDR1 and CDR2: SGHRS, YFSETQ. The CDR3 has 14 amino acids. Study-wide points: It was not possible to obtain data on ART adherence, viral resistance or therapy changes. Even long-term ART left TRB diversity below transplant donor controls, despite gains.

This receptor was taken from a man aged 45 to 65 with HIV. This sequence joins TRBV5-1 and TRBJ1-1, with D perhaps matching TRBD1 (5 bases). The sequenced sample was unsorted PBMCs, obtained more than 7.3 years after starting antiretroviral therapy. CDR3 residues: CASSLAGGDTEAFF. The CDR3 DNA is TGCGCCAGCAGCTTGGCCGGGGGGGATACTGAAGCTTTCTTT.